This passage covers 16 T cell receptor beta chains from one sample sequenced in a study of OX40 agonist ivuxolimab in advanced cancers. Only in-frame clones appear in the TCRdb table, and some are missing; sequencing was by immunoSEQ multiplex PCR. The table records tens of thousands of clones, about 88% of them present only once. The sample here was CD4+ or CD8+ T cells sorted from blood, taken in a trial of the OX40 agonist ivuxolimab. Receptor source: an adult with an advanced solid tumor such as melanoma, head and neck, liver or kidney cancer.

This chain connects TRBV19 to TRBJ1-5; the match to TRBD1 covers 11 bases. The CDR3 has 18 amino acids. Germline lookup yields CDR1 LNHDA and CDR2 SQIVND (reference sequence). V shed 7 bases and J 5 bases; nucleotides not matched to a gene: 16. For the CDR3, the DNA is TGTGCCAGTACTTCAAGGACAGGGGGCATAGGGTTCTATCAGCCCCAGCATTTT. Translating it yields CASTSRTGGIGFYQPQHF. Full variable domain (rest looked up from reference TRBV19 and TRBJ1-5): DGGITQSPKYLFRKEGQNVTLSCEQNLNHDAMYWYRQDPGQGLRLIYYSQIVNDFQKGDIAEGYSVSREKKESFPLTVTSAQKNPTAFYLCASTSRTGGIGFYQPQHFGDGTRLSIL.

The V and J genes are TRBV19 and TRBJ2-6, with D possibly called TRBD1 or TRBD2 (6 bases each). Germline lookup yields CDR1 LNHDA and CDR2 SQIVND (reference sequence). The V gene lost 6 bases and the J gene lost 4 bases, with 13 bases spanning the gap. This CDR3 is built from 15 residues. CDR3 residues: CASSRRGEGANVLTF. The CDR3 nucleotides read TGTGCCAGTAGCCGGAGGGGGGAGGGGGCCAACGTCCTGACTTTC.

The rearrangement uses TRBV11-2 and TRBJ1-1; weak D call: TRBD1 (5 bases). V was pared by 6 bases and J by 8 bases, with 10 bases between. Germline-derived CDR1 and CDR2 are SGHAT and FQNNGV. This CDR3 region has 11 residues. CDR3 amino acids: CASSSGGEAFF. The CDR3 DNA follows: TGTGCCAGCAGTTCCGGGGGGGAAGCTTTCTTT.

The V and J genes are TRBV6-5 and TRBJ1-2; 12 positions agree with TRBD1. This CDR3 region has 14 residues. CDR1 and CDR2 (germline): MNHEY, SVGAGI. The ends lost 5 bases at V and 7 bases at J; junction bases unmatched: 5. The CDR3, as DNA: TGTGCCAGCAGTCTCGGGACAGGGGGCTTTGGCTACACCTTC. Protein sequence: CASSLGTGGFGYTF.

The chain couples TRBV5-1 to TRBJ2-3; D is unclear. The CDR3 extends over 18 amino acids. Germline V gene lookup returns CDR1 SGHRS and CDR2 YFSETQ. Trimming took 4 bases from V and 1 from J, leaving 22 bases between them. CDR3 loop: CASSISPRAAYGTDTQYF. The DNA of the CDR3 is TGCGCCAGCAGCATCAGTCCACGGGCGGCATATGGCACAGATACGCAGTATTTT.

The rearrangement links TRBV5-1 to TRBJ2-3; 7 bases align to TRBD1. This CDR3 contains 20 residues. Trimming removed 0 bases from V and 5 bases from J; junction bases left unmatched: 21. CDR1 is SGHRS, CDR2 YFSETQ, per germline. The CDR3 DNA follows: TGCGCCAGCAGCTTGGAAAATTCCGGGACAGTACCGAGTAAACAAGATACGCAGTATTTT. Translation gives CASSLENSGTVPSKQDTQYF.

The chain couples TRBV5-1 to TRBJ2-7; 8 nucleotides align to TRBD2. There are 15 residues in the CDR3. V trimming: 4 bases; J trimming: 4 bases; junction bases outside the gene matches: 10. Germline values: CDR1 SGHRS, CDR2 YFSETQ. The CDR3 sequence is CASSPFTSGSYEQYF. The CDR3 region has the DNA TGCGCCAGCAGCCCATTTACTAGCGGAAGTTACGAGCAGTACTTC.

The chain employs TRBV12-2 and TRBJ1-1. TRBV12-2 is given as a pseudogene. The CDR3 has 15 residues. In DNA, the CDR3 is TGTGCAAGTCGCTTCGGACTCCCACAGTGGACTGAAGCTTTCTTT. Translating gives CASRFGLPQWTEAFF.

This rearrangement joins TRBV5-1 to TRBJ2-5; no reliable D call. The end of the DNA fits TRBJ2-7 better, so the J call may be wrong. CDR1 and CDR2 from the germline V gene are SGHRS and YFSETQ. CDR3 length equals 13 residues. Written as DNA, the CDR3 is TGCGCCAGCAGCTTGGCGGCCACCTACGAGCAGTACTTC. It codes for CASSLAATYEQYF.

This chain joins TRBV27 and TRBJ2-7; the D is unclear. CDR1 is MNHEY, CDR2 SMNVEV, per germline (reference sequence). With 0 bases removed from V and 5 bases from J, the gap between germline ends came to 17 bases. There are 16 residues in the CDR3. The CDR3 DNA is TGTGCCAGCAGTTTATCGGTCCAGGCCCCCATTGACGAGCAGTACTTC. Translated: CASSLSVQAPIDEQYF.

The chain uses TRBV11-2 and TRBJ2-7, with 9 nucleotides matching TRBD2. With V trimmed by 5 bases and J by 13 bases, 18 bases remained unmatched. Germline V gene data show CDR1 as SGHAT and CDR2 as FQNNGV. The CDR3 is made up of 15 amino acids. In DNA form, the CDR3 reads TGTGCCAGCAGCCGAAATCTTGCTCAGCGGGAGGAGCTTTACTTC. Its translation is CASSRNLAQREELYF.

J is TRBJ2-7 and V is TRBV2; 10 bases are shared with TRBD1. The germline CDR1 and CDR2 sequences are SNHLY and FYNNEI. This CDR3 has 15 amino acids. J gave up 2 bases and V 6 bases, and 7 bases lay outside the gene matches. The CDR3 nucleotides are TGTGCCAGCAGCCCCGGACAGGGGGGAACCTACGAGCAGTACTTC. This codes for CASSPGQGGTYEQYF.

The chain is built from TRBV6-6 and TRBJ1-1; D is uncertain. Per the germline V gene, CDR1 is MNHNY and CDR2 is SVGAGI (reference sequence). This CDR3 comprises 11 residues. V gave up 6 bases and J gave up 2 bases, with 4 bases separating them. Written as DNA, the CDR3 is TGTGCCAGCAGAGTTAACACTGAAGCTTTCTTT. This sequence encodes CASRVNTEAFF.

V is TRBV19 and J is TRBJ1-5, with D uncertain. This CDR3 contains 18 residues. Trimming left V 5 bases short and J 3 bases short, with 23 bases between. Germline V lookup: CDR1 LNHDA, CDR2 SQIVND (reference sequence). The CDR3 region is CASSWDLTDLPVNQPQHF. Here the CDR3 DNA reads TGTGCCAGTAGTTGGGATTTGACCGACCTTCCGGTCAATCAGCCCCAGCATTTT.

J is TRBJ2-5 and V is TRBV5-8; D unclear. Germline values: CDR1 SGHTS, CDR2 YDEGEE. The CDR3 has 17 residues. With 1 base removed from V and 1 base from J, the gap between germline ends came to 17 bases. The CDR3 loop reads CASSLLVLAGAQETQYF. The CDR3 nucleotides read TGTGCCAGCAGCTTGCTCGTCTTGGCCGGAGCCCAAGAGACCCAGTACTTC.

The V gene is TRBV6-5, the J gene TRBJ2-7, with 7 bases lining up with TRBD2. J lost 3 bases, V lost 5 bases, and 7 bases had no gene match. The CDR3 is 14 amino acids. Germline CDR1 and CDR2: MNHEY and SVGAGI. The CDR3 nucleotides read TGTGCCAGCAGTCAACTAGCGCCGAACTACGAGCAGTACTTC. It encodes CASSQLAPNYEQYF.